This T cell receptor (beta chain) was identified in a study of beta chain features in type 1 diabetes (dated by TCRdb to 2017 to 2018). Regarding the complete study: No differences in mean age, gender distribution, total cell number or subset yield were found between patients and healthy donors. A total of roughly 99 million sorted cells were examined across all samples, and the number of cells per subset was strongly correlated with RNA yield. In the study, TCRB repertoires of sorted circulating CD4+ T cell subsets from recently diagnosed type 1 diabetes patients were compared with those of matched healthy donors. Whereas all 30 or so donors provided naive and central memory subsets, regulatory and stem cell-like memory subsets were isolated from just 8 patients and roughly 8 healthy donors. The study at large found these results: PCR might favor shorter templates, but patient and control samples were amplified and corrected together, so any skew would affect both groups equally. Only small numbers of individuals were included in the HLA sub-analyses, which left unresolved whether HLA type had any influence on TCRB rearrangement. At VDJ recombination sites, patients with type 1 diabetes made fewer insertions and deleted more nucleotides, a pattern implying thymic rearrangement abnormalities. Type 1 diabetes patients showed a moderate but significant shortening of TCRB CDR3 length in all four CD4+ subsets. Naive, central memory and regulatory TCRB repertoires appeared to be more alike among patients than among healthy donors. Because cDNA rather than genomic DNA was sequenced, highly expressing activated cells could have been over-represented, although no difference in activation and CD3 levels was found between groups.

According to the germline V gene, CDR1 reads MDHEN and CDR2 reads SYDVKM. V has 6 bases trimmed and J has 0 bases trimmed; junction bases matching no gene number 8. From the cysteine through the phenylalanine, the CDR3 covers 16 amino acids. The sequence is cut down to CDR3 DNA, 48 bases in frame from base 1. Each donor gave one peripheral blood draw, around 0.12 L on average, collected into heparinised tubes. A BD FACSAria II was used to sort naive, central memory, regulatory and stem cell-like memory CD4+ T cells with a panel that included CD45RO, CCR7, CD25, CD127, CD95 and CD27. All sorted populations exceeded 95% purity. PBMCs were isolated right away by Lymphoprep density gradient centrifugation and were stained directly, without culture. So that batch effects would be minimized, each experiment stained and sorted samples in pairs, pairing one healthy donor with one patient. There are a few counts of this clone. Its antigen is unknown. Base-call qualities are not available, and no considerably larger clone is one nucleotide away. Other DNA sequences in the same sample also yield this CDR3.

The entire amount of isolated RNA was reverse transcribed using the High Capacity cDNA Reverse Transcription Kit, so the sequenced TCRB transcripts were expressed ones. Deep immunoSEQ sequencing was applied to naive, central memory and regulatory T cell samples, giving an average of roughly 3.5 million total reads per sample. Sorted cells were lysed in RLT buffer and RNA was extracted with DNase-treated RNeasy Micro or Mini kits, depending on cell number. To prevent cross-contamination, each cell subset was processed individually, whereas patient and healthy donor samples were processed jointly. TCRB sequences were amplified from cDNA with the immunoSEQ multiplex PCR, producing 87-bp fragments spanning the CDR3 region. The amplicons were sequenced using the Illumina HiSeq platform. Concerning the study's data processing: PCR bias was computationally corrected using synthetic template baselines, reads within Hamming distance 2 were collapsed, and singletons that could not be merged were discarded. Reads were aligned against IMGT to assign V, D and J genes, CDR3 length and insertions or deletions at six rearrangement sites. Clonotype counts were normalized to sorted cell number within each subset before computing true diversity and Gini coefficients with the tcR R package. The overlap coefficient, calculated on TCRB nucleotide sequences, was used to measure repertoire sharing. Drawn from immuneACCESS, this table holds only the in-frame rearrangements with V and J called that TCRdb kept. Clones are partly lost; checked studies trace under half to an unresolved V gene and leave the rest unexplained. The D gene and trimming were derived from the DNA, and the V and J assignments and clone size from that table. The sample table holds fewer than 200,000 clones, of which under 13% were seen once. Clones ranked in the top ten supply more than 0.4% of the sample.

Recombination connected TRBV28 to TRBJ2-7; TRBD1 aligns with 10 central bases. The receptor was derived from a man in his thirties or forties with type 1 diabetes. Sequenced material: central memory CD4+ T cells from blood. Here is the DNA: TGTGCCAGCAGCTACCCCCGGGACAGGGGCTCCTACGAGCAGTACTTC. Translated, it gives CASSYPRDRGSYEQYF.